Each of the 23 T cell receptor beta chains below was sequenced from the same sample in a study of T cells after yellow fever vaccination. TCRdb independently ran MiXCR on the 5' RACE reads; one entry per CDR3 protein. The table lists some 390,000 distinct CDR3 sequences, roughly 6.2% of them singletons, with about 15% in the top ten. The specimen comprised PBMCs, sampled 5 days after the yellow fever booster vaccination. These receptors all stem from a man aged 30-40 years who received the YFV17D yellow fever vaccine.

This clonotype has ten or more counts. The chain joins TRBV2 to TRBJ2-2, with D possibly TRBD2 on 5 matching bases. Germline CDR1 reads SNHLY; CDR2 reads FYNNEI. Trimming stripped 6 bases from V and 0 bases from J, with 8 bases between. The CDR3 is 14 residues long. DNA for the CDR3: TGTGCCAGCAGCCCGACTACGAACACCGGGGAGCTGTTTTTT. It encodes CASSPTTNTGELFF.

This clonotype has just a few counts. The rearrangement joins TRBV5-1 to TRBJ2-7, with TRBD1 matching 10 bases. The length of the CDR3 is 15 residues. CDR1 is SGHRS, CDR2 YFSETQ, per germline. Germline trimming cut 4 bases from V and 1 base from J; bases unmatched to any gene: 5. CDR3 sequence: CASSPGTGASYEQYF. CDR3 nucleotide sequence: TGCGCCAGCAGCCCCGGGACAGGGGCTTCCTACGAGCAGTACTTC.

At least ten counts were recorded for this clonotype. In DNA, the CDR3 is TGCAGTGCTAGGGGCCCACCGGAGGAACTGTTTTTT. Translating it yields CSARGPPEELFF. This chain joins TRBV20-1 and TRBJ1-4; no firm D call. Trimming cost V 3 bases and J 12 bases, with 14 bases left between them. This CDR3 has 12 amino acids. Per germline, CDR1 DFQATT and CDR2 SNEGSKA (reference sequence).

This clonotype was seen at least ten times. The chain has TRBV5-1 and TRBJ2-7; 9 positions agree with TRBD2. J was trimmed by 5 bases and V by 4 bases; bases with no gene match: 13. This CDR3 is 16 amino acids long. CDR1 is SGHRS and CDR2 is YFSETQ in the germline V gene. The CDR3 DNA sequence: TGCGCCAGCAGCCTCGGGACTAGCCTCATTGGGAACGAGCAGTACTTC. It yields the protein CASSLGTSLIGNEQYF.

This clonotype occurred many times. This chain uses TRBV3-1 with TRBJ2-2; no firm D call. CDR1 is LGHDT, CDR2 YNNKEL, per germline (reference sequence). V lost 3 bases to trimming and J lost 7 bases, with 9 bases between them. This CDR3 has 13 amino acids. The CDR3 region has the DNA TGTGCCAGCAGCCATGTAAGGAGCGGGGAGCTGTTTTTT. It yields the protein CASSHVRSGELFF.

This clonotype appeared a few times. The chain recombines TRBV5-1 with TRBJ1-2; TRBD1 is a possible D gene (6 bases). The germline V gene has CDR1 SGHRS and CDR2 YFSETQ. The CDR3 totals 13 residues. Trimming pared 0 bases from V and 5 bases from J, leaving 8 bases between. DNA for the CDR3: TGCGCCAGCAGCTTGGAGCAGGGGTATGGCTACACCTTC. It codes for CASSLEQGYGYTF.

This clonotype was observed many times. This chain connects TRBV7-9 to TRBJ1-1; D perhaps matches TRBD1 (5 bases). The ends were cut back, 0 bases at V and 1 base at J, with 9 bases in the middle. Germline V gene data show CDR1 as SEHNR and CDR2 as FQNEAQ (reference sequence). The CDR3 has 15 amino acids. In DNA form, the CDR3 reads TGTGCCAGCAGCTTAGCGGGACTTACGAACACTGAAGCTTTCTTT. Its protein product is CASSLAGLTNTEAFF.

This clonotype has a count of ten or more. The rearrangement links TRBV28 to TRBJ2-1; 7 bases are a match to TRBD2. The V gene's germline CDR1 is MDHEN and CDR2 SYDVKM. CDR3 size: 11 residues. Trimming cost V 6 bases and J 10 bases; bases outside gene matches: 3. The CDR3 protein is CASRTAGEQFF. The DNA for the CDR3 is TGTGCCAGCAGAACAGCGGGAGAGCAGTTCTTC.

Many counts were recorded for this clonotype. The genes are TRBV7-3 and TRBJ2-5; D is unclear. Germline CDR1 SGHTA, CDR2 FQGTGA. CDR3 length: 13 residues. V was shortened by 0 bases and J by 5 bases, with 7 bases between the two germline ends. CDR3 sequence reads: CASSLTPRETQYF. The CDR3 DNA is TGTGCCAGCAGCTTAACGCCCCGGGAGACCCAGTACTTC.

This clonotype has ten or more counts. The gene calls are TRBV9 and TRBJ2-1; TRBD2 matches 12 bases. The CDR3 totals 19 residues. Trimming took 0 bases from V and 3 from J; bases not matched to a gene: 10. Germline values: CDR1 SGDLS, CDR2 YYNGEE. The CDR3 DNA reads TGTGCCAGCAGCGTAGACAGGGGATTGACTAGCGGGAGCTACAATGAGCAGTTCTTC. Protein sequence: CASSVDRGLTSGSYNEQFF.

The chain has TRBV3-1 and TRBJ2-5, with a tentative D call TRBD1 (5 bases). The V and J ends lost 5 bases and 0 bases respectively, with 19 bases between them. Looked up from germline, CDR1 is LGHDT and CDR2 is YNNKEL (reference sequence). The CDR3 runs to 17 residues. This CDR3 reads CASSNLAGASHQETQYF. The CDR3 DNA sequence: TGTGCCAGCAGCAACCTCGCTGGGGCAAGTCACCAAGAGACCCAGTACTTC.

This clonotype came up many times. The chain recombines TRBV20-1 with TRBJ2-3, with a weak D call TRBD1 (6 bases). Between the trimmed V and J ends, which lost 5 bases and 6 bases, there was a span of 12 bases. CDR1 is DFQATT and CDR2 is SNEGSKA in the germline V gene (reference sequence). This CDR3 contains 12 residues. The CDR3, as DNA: TGCAGTGCTCGAACCGACAGGGATACGCAGTATTTT. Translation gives CSARTDRDTQYF.

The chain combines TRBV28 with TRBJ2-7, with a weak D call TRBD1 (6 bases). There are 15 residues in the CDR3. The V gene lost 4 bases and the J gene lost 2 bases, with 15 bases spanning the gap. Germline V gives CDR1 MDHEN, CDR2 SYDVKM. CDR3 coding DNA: TGTGCCAGCAGTTCCTTACGCCAGGGGACCTACGAGCAGTACTTC. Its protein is CASSSLRQGTYEQYF.

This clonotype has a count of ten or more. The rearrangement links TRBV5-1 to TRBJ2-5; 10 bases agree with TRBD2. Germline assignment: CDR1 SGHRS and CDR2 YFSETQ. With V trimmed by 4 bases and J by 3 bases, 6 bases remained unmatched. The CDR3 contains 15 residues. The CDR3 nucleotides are TGCGCCAGCAGCATATCCGGGACTAGCGAAGAGACCCAGTACTTC. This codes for CASSISGTSEETQYF.

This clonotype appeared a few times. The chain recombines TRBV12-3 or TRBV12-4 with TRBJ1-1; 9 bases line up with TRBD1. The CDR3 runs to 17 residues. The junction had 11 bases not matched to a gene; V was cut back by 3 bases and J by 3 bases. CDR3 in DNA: TGTGCCAGCAGTTTCTCCGGGACAGGGCTAAGCGACACTGAAGCTTTCTTT. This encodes CASSFSGTGLSDTEAFF.

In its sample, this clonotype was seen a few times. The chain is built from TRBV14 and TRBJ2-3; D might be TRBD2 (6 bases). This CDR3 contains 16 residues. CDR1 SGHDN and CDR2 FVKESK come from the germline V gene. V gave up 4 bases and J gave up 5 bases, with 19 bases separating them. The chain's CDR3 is CASSRYGGDLKDTQYF. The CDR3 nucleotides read TGTGCCAGCAGCCGATACGGCGGGGACCTCAAAGATACGCAGTATTTT.

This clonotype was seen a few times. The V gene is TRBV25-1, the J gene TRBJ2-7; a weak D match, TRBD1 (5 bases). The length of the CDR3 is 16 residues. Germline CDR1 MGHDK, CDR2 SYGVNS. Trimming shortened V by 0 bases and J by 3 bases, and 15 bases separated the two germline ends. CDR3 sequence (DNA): TGTGCCAGCAGTGAATATGACAGCGCACCTTACTACGAGCAGTACTTC. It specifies CASSEYDSAPYYEQYF.

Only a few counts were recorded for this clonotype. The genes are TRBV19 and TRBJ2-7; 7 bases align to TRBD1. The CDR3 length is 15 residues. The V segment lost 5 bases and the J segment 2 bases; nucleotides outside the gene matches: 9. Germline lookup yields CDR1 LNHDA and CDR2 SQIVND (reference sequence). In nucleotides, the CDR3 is TGTGCCAGTAGTGATCCCGGGACAGTGGCCTACGAGCAGTACTTC. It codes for CASSDPGTVAYEQYF. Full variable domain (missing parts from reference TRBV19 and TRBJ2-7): DGGITQSPKYLFRKEGQNVTLSCEQNLNHDAMYWYRQDPGQGLRLIYYSQIVNDFQKGDIAEGYSVSREKKESFPLTVTSAQKNPTAFYLCASSDPGTVAYEQYFGPGTRLTVT.

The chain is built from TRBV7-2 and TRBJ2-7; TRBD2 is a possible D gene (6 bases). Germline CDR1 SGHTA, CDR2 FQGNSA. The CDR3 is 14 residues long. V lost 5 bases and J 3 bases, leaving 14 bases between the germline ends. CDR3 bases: TGTGCCAGCAGCCCGGGGGACCGAATCTACGAGCAGTACTTC. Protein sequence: CASSPGDRIYEQYF.

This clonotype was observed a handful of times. The CDR3 DNA sequence: TGCGCCAGCAGCAGCCAGGGGAGCACCGGGGAGCTGTTTTTT. It yields the protein CASSSQGSTGELFF. The V and J genes are TRBV5-1 and TRBJ2-2; a weak D match, TRBD1 (6 bases). In germline, CDR1 is SGHRS, CDR2 YFSETQ. V gave up 4 bases and J gave up 4 bases, with 11 bases separating them. The CDR3 consists of 14 residues.

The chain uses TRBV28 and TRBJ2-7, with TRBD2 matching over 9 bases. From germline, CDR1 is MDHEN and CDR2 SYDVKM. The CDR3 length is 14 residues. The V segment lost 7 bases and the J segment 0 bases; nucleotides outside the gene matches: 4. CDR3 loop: CASKPSGTSYEQYF. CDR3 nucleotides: TGTGCCAGCAAGCCTAGCGGGACCTCCTACGAGCAGTACTTC.

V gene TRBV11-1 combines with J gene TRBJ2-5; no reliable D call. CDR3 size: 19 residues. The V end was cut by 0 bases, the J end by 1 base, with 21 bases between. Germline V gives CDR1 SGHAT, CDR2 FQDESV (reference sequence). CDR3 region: CASSLAFHQMARIQETQYF. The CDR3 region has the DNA TGTGCCAGCAGCTTAGCGTTTCACCAAATGGCTCGGATCCAAGAGACCCAGTACTTC.

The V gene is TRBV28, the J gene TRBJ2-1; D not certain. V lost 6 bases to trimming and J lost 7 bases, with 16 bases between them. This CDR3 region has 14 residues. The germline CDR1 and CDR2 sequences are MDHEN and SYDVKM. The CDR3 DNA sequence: TGTGCCAGCAGCCCCGTCGGTCTAACAAATGAGCAGTTCTTC. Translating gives CASSPVGLTNEQFF.